Following are 2 T cell receptor beta chains from one sample sequenced in a study of blood T cell repertoires in COVID-19. The data were produced by immunoSEQ multiplex PCR, yet TCRdb's version contains in-frame clones alone and is incomplete. The sample contains some 210,000 clones, about four fifths of which appear only once. The material sequenced was peripheral blood. The receptors were sampled from a woman between 45 and 60 years old with active or convalescent COVID-19.

The chain joins TRBV6-6 to TRBJ1-5; D is undetermined. The CDR3 loop spans 16 amino acids. Germline V lookup: CDR1 MNHNY, CDR2 SVGAGI (reference sequence). Trimming removed 5 bases from V and 7 bases from J, with 21 bases in between. In DNA form, the CDR3 reads TGTGCCAGCAGTGCCTTAACGGGGAGTGTAAAGCAGCCCCAGCATTTT. This sequence encodes CASSALTGSVKQPQHF.

This clone was counted only a few times. Other DNA variants within this sample encode the same CDR3. V usage is TRBV5-1 and J usage is TRBJ2-1; D is undetermined. There are 14 residues in the CDR3. V lost 0 bases, J lost 0 bases, and 4 bases lay in between. The germline gives CDR1 SGHRS, CDR2 YFSETQ. CDR3 in DNA: TGCGCCAGCAGCTTGGAGAGCTCCTACAATGAGCAGTTCTTC. The encoded protein is CASSLESSYNEQFF.